Each of the 7 T cell receptor beta chains below was sequenced from the same sample in a study of shared clonotypes between healthy human individuals. Sequencing used immunoSEQ multiplex PCR; TCRdb keeps in-frame clones, though not all of them. Of about 2.4 million clones detected, approximately 93% appear once; the ten largest clones hold around 0.4%. The sequencing sample was made of naive CD4+ T cells from PBMCs. Subset noted: CD45RA+ positively selected. Every receptor here comes from a man younger than 35 in good health. Some clones in this sample may be carry-over from other donors' samples.

This rearrangement joins TRBV7-3 to TRBJ2-3, with D unclear. Germline V gene sequence: CDR1 SGHTA, CDR2 FQGTGA. This CDR3 has 16 amino acids. V lost 2 bases to trimming and J lost 2 bases, with 14 bases between them. The CDR3 here is CASSLDGGNPTDTQYF. The CDR3 nucleotides are TGTGCCAGCAGCTTAGACGGCGGAAACCCCACAGATACGCAGTATTTT.

The gene calls are TRBV25-1 and TRBJ2-1, with D hard to call. This CDR3 comprises 10 residues. V shed 8 bases and J shed 8 bases, with 7 bases lying between them. Germline V gene sequence: CDR1 MGHDK, CDR2 SYGVNS. The CDR3 DNA reads TGTGCCAGCGCCAGAGATGAGCAGTTCTTC. This codes for CASARDEQFF.

As DNA, the CDR3 is TGTGCCAGCAGCCCCTCCCTAATTGACTATGGCTACACCTTC. Translated, it gives CASSPSLIDYGYTF. The chain links TRBV16 to TRBJ1-2; D not resolved. Per germline, CDR1 KGHSY and CDR2 FQNENV. This CDR3 is 14 amino acids long. The ends were cut back, 4 bases at V and 3 bases at J, with 12 bases in the middle.

This sequence joins TRBV6-1 and TRBJ2-1; D gene ambiguous. The germline CDR1 and CDR2 sequences are MNHNS and SASEGT. The length of the CDR3 is 11 residues. Trimming removed 3 bases from V and 13 bases from J, with 10 bases in between. CDR3 in amino acids: CASSDAVRQFF. The CDR3 bases are TGTGCCAGCAGTGACGCCGTGCGTCAGTTCTTC.

The sample holds one count of this clone. J is TRBJ2-7 and V is TRBV5-6; 8 bases map to TRBD1. The CDR3 consists of 13 residues. J gave up 3 bases and V 3 bases, and 2 bases lay outside the gene matches. Germline assignment: CDR1 SGHDT and CDR2 YYEEEE. The CDR3 spells CASSWDRNYEQYF. In DNA, the CDR3 is TGTGCCAGCAGCTGGGACAGGAACTACGAGCAGTACTTC.

In its sample, this clone was seen once. The chain joins TRBV4-2 to TRBJ2-3; 8 positions agree with TRBD2. The CDR3 runs 18 residues. Germline-derived CDR1 and CDR2 are LGHNA and YNFKEQ. J was trimmed by 10 bases and V by 0 bases; bases with no gene match: 18. The CDR3 here is CASSQDRGGTGGGRPQYF. For the CDR3, the DNA is TGTGCCAGCAGCCAAGATCGGGGCGGAACGGGAGGGGGTAGACCGCAGTATTTT.

The CDR3 bases are TGTGCCAGCAGTGAGAGCCAGGGGGGGTACGAGCAGTACTTC. This translates into CASSESQGGYEQYF. J is TRBJ2-7 and V is TRBV25-1; D possibly matches TRBD1 or TRBD2 (7 bases each). The CDR3 totals 14 residues. The V gene lost 3 bases and the J gene lost 4 bases, with 13 bases spanning the gap. Germline CDR1 is MGHDK and CDR2 is SYGVNS.